This T cell receptor beta chain was recorded in a study of blood T cells in healthy people across ages. Next came a second PCR, run for roughly 6 to 11 cycles, which used a sample-barcoded 5' primer along with a J-beta primer mix. TCRdb reprocessed the 5' RACE reads with MiXCR, giving one entry per CDR3 protein. The sample includes 2 million or so distinct CDR3 sequences, around half of them seen just once. The receptor comes from a woman in her thirties or forties in good health. The sample consisted of blood.

The CDR3, as DNA: TGTGCCAGCAGCTTAACCCTAGCGGGGGGGACGCAGTATTTT. Translation gives CASSLTLAGGTQYF. V gene TRBV7-3 combines with J gene TRBJ2-3; TRBD2 matches 12 bases. The CDR3 contains 14 residues. V shed 0 bases, J shed 9 bases, and the junction held 1 base outside the gene matches. The germline V gene has CDR1 SGHTA and CDR2 FQGTGA.